This T cell receptor (beta chain) was recorded in a study of blood T cell repertoires in COVID-19. Study-wide background: From the United States, Italy and Spain came samples of acute and convalescent COVID-19. PBMCs, B-cell-depleted T cells, or T cells provided the cDNA or gDNA that made up the material.

Unmatched junction bases numbered 5, after V lost 4 bases and J lost 2 bases. The CDR3 has 15 residues. Looked up from germline, CDR1 is SGHRS and CDR2 is YFSETQ. In the original analysis: The authors estimated nucleated cell counts from reference gene primer amplification. Produced via immunoSEQ multiplex PCR; TCRdb's table is partial and in-frame only. V, J and clone size were drawn from that table, and D and trimming were deduced from the DNA. The sample has about 140,000 clones; around 80% are singletons. Sequencing used peripheral blood. The gene calls are TRBV5-1 and TRBJ2-3; TRBD1 matches at 9 bases. This clonotype was sampled from a woman of 80 years or more with active or convalescent COVID-19. The CDR3: CASSLGTGTTDTQYF. In nucleotides, the CDR3 is TGCGCCAGCAGCCTTGGGACAGGGACCACAGATACGCAGTATTTT.